Reported below is one T cell receptor beta chain. As originally analysed: Amplified reference gene primers provided the basis for estimating nucleated cell counts. The protocol was immunoSEQ multiplex PCR, while the TCRdb copy is restricted to in-frame clones and leaves out a portion. The V and J calls and clone size were taken over from that table, and D and trimming were inferred from the DNA. The table has some 89,000 clones, about 92% seen once. This sample is part of a study of blood T cell repertoires in COVID-19. Study in general: Spain, Italy and the United States supplied samples that represented acute and convalescent COVID-19. Nucleic acid was either cDNA or gDNA, and it came from T cells, B-cell-depleted T cells, or PBMCs.

The specimen sequenced was peripheral blood. The TCR was taken from a man between 45 and 60 years old with acute or convalescent COVID-19.

DNA for the CDR3: TGTGCCAGCAGCCGGGACAGGGGACGGGTTCAGTACTTC. As protein: CASSRDRGRVQYF. V gene TRBV6-2 or TRBV6-3 combines with J gene TRBJ2-5; TRBD1 matches 10 bases. V was pared by 6 bases and J by 11 bases, with 9 bases of the junction left unmatched. Germline lookup yields CDR1 MNHEY and CDR2 SVGEGT. This CDR3 region has 13 residues.